A selection of T cell receptor beta chains follows, all from one sample in a study of T cell responses to AZD1222 COVID-19 vaccine. Measured with immunoSEQ multiplex PCR; TCRdb has only the in-frame clones, and not every one. The sample yields approximately 75,000 clones, about nine tenths seen once. The starting material was peripheral blood, obtained 28 days after the second AZD1222 dose. All receptors derive from an adult who received the AZD1222 COVID-19 vaccine. CDR3s include the opening cysteine and the closing phenylalanine or tryptophan. A D gene is named only where the DNA matches it firmly. The listing skips clone size in some rows; elsewhere it reads once, few, many or a size class.

CDR3nt,CDR3aa,v_gene,j_gene,abundance,d_gene
TGTGCCAGCAGCGCGGACGGGGGCAACACTGAAGCTTTCTTT,CASSADGGNTEAFF,TRBV9,TRBJ1-1,.,.
TGTGCCAGCAGCATCGTGTTAGACGAGCAGTACTTC,CASSIVLDEQYF,TRBV3-1/TRBV3-2,TRBJ2-7,.,.
TGCGCCAGCAGCCCAAGACAGGGCCCCGGGGAGCTGTTTTTT,CASSPRQGPGELFF,TRBV5-1,TRBJ2-2,.,TRBD1
TGTGCCAGCTCGGTGGCGACTAATGAAAAACTGTTTTTT,CASSVATNEKLFF,TRBV7-9,TRBJ1-4,.,.
TGTGCCAGCAGCCAAGGTGGGGCTAACTATGGCTACACCTTC,CASSQGGANYGYTF,TRBV3-1/TRBV3-2,TRBJ1-2,.,.
TGTGCCATCAGTCCGACACGGTCAGGGGACTCTGGAAACACCATATATTTT,CAISPTRSGDSGNTIYF,TRBV10-3,TRBJ1-3,.,.
TGTGCCAGTAGAAGGGATTCCAAGAGCAATCAGCCCCAGCATTTT,CASRRDSKSNQPQHF,TRBV19,TRBJ1-5,.,.
TGTGCCAGCAGCTCGACGACTAGCGGGGGTAGCTCCTACAATGAGCAGTTCTTC,CASSSTTSGGSSYNEQFF,TRBV7-9,TRBJ2-1,.,TRBD2
TGTGCCAGCAGCCAGAGGGGGAACTATGGCTACACCTTC,CASSQRGNYGYTF,TRBV11-1,TRBJ1-2,.,.
TGCGCCAGCAGTCCCGGGGGAGGGTCGTCAGAGACCCAGTACTTC,CASSPGGGSSETQYF,TRBV5-1,TRBJ2-5,.,TRBD2
TGCGCCAGCAGCCAAGGACTAGCGGGGGGCCAAGAGACCCAGTACTTC,CASSQGLAGGQETQYF,TRBV4-3,TRBJ2-5,.,TRBD2
TGTGCCACCAGCAGAGTGGCAGAGACCCAGTACTTC,CATSRVAETQYF,TRBV15,TRBJ2-5,.,.
TGTGCCAGCTCCCCAGAGGGCTCTGGAAACACCATATATTTT,CASSPEGSGNTIYF,TRBV7-3,TRBJ1-3,.,.
TGTGCCAGCAGCCCGACCTTCCGGGACAGGGTCCATGGCTACACCTTC,CASSPTFRDRVHGYTF,TRBV3-1/TRBV3-2,TRBJ1-2,.,TRBD1
TGTGCCTGGAGCGTACCCCCTGAAGCTTTCTTT,CAWSVPPEAFF,TRBV30,TRBJ1-1,few,.
TGTGCCAGCAGCCAAGTCGGGTCTAACTATGGCTACACCTTC,CASSQVGSNYGYTF,TRBV3-1/TRBV3-2,TRBJ1-2,.,.
TGCAGTGGCGAGGAGAACGGCTACACCTTC,CSGEENGYTF,TRBV20-1,TRBJ1-2,.,.
TGTGCCAGCAGTAGTAACGTGGCCTACGAGCAGTACTTC,CASSSNVAYEQYF,TRBV2,TRBJ2-7,.,.
TGTGCCAGCAGCCCCACCCGGGACCCTCGTAACAGGAACACTGAAGCTTTCTTT,CASSPTRDPRNRNTEAFF,TRBV7-8,TRBJ1-1,.,.
TGTGCCAGTAGTGTCACCGGGACCTCCTACGAGCAGTACTTC,CASSVTGTSYEQYF,TRBV19,TRBJ2-7,.,.
TGTGCCAGCAGTTTATGGGTTACCGGGGAGCTGTTTTTT,CASSLWVTGELFF,TRBV27,TRBJ2-2,.,.
TGCGCCAGCAGTGAAGGGGTTGCACGCGAGCAGTACTTC,CASSEGVAREQYF,TRBV10-1,TRBJ2-7,few,.
TGTGCCAGCGGGGGGATGAACATCGACTATGGCTACACCTTC,CASGGMNIDYGYTF,TRBV2,TRBJ1-2,few,.
TGTGCCAGCAGTAGACAGGGCTACTCTGGAAACACCATATATTTT,CASSRQGYSGNTIYF,TRBV27,TRBJ1-3,.,TRBD1
TGTGCCAGCAGCCTGAATATGGGGGATTACGAGCAGTACTTC,CASSLNMGDYEQYF,TRBV7-9,TRBJ2-7,.,.
TGTGCCAGCACCCCCCCCTATAGCGGGGGGCACACCGGGGAGCTGTTTTTT,CASTPPYSGGHTGELFF,TRBV3-1/TRBV3-2,TRBJ2-2,.,TRBD2
TGTGCCAGCAGCCCAACTCCCGGCAGGGCCATCTGGAATACGCAGTATTTT,CASSPTPGRAIWNTQYF,TRBV7-9,TRBJ2-3,.,.
TGTGCCAGCAGTTTCAATGCGGGGGAGCTGTTTTTT,CASSFNAGELFF,TRBV27,TRBJ2-2,.,.
TGTGCCAGCAGTGCAGATAGCAATCAGCCCCAGCATTTT,CASSADSNQPQHF,TRBV6-4,TRBJ1-5,.,.
TGTGCCAGCAGCTCAACTAGCGCCGGCGGCAATGAGCAGTTCTTC,CASSSTSAGGNEQFF,TRBV28,TRBJ2-1,.,TRBD2
TGTGCCAGCAGCTTACAGGGTGGGAGCACTGAAGCTTTCTTT,CASSLQGGSTEAFF,TRBV7-3,TRBJ1-1,.,.
TGTGCCAGCAGCTTGTTGGGGGTCAATGAGCAGTTCTTC,CASSLLGVNEQFF,TRBV7-3,TRBJ2-1,.,.
TGTGCCAGCAGTCGCGGATCCTACAATGAGCAGTTCTTC,CASSRGSYNEQFF,TRBV7-2,TRBJ2-1,.,.
TGTGCCAGCAGTGAGGCAAATAGCGGGGGGGCAGATACGCAGTATTTT,CASSEANSGGADTQYF,TRBV6-1,TRBJ2-3,.,TRBD2
TGTGCCAGCAGCTTAGTTGGTAATGAAAAACTGTTTTTT,CASSLVGNEKLFF,TRBV11-2,TRBJ1-4,once,.
TGTGCCAGCAGCAAGACAGGGACGAACACTGAAGCTTTCTTT,CASSKTGTNTEAFF,TRBV9,TRBJ1-1,.,TRBD1
TGTGCCAGCAGCGCATCCTACGAGCAGTACTTC,CASSASYEQYF,TRBV7-8,TRBJ2-7,few,.
TGTGCCAGCAGCTTACAGGGGGGTGGGGATACGCAGTATTTT,CASSLQGGGDTQYF,TRBV7-6,TRBJ2-3,once,.
TGTGCCAGCAGCTCCTATGGGGGCCCTAATGAAAAACTGTTTTTT,CASSSYGGPNEKLFF,TRBV5-4,TRBJ1-4,.,.
TGTGCCATCAGCTCCCGGGAGGGGGCGGAGACCCAGTACTTC,CAISSREGAETQYF,TRBV10-3,TRBJ2-5,.,.
TGTGCCAGCAGCTTAGCTGGGCAGGGGCATGGCTACACCTTC,CASSLAGQGHGYTF,TRBV7-2,TRBJ1-2,.,.
TGTGCCAGTAGTGACAGACCCACAGATACGCAGTATTTT,CASSDRPTDTQYF,TRBV19,TRBJ2-3,.,.
TGTGCCAGTAGTATACGGACAGGGGAGGGTTCACCCCTCCACTTT,CASSIRTGEGSPLHF,TRBV19,TRBJ1-6,.,TRBD1
TGTGCCAGCAGGGCACAGGGGACGCAAGAGACCCAGTACTTC,CASRAQGTQETQYF,TRBV6-5,TRBJ2-5,.,TRBD1
TGTGCCTGGAGTCACCTACGGACAGTTTACAATGAGCAGTTCTTC,CAWSHLRTVYNEQFF,TRBV30,TRBJ2-1,.,.
TGTGCCAGCAGCCAAGGCGGAAAGGAGACCCAGTACTTC,CASSQGGKETQYF,TRBV4-2,TRBJ2-5,.,.
TGCGCCAGCAGCTTGGTAGGTTCTAACTATGGCTACACCTTC,CASSLVGSNYGYTF,TRBV5-1,TRBJ1-2,.,.
TGTGCCAGCAGCCTGGACAGGGGAGGCGGCTACACCTTC,CASSLDRGGGYTF,TRBV6-5,TRBJ1-2,once,TRBD1
TGCAGCGTAAACAGGGGGCGCAGCACAGATACGCAGTATTTT,CSVNRGRSTDTQYF,TRBV29-1,TRBJ2-3,.,TRBD1
TGTGCCTGGAGCACCGGAAACACCATATATTTT,CAWSTGNTIYF,TRBV30,TRBJ1-3,few,.
TGCGCCAGCAGCTTTGATTTAGCAACTAATGAAAAACTGTTTTTT,CASSFDLATNEKLFF,TRBV5-1,TRBJ1-4,.,.
TGTGCCTGGAGTGTTGGCAACAATCAGCCCCAGCATTTT,CAWSVGNNQPQHF,TRBV30,TRBJ1-5,.,.
TGTGCCAGCAGTCCGTCGGGACAGGGTCGTAATTCACCCCTCCACTTT,CASSPSGQGRNSPLHF,TRBV27,TRBJ1-6,.,TRBD1
TGCAGCGTTGACGGGGGGCACACAGATACGCAGTATTTT,CSVDGGHTDTQYF,TRBV29-1,TRBJ2-3,.,.
TGTGCCTGGAGTGGGACAGGGGATAATGAAAAACTGTTTTTT,CAWSGTGDNEKLFF,TRBV30,TRBJ1-4,.,TRBD1
TGTGCCAGCAGCAAAAACAGGGGGCTGGGTTCACCCCTCCACTTT,CASSKNRGLGSPLHF,TRBV3-1/TRBV3-2,TRBJ1-6,.,TRBD1
TGTGCCAGCAGTCATACGCAGGGGTATGGGGCCAACGTCCTGACTTTC,CASSHTQGYGANVLTF,TRBV27,TRBJ2-6,.,.
TGTGCCAGCACGGGGCCGCGGGCGAACTACGAGCAGTACTTC,CASTGPRANYEQYF,TRBV6-5,TRBJ2-7,.,.